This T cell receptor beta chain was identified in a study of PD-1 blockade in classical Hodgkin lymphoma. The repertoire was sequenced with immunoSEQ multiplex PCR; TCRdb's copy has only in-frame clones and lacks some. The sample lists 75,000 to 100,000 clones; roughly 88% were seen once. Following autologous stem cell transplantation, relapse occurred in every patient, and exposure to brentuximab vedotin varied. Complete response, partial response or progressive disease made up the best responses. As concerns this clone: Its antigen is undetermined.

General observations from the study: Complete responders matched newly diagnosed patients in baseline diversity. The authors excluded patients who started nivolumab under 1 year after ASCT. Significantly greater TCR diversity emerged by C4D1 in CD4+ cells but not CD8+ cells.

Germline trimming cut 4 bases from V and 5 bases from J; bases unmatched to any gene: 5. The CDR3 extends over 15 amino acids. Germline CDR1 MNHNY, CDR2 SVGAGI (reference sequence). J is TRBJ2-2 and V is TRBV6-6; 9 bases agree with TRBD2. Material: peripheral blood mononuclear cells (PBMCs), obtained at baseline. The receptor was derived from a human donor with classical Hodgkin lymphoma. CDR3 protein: CASSSRGLATGELFF. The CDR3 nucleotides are TGTGCCAGCAGTTCCCGGGGACTAGCAACCGGGGAGCTGTTTTTT.